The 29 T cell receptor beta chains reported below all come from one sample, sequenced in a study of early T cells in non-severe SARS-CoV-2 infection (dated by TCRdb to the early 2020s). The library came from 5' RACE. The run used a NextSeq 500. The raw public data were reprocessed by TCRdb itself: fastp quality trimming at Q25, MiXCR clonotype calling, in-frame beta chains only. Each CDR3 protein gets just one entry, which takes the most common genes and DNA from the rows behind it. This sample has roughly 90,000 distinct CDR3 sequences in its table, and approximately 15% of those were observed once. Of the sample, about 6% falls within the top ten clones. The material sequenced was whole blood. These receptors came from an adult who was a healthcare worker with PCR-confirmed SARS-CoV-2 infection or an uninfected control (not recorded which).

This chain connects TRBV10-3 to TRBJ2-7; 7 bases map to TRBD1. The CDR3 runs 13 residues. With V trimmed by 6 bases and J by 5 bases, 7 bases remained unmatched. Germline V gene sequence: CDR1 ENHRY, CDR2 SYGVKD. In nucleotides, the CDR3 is TGTGCCATCAGCCTATTACAGGGGAACGAGCAGTACTTC. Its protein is CAISLLQGNEQYF.

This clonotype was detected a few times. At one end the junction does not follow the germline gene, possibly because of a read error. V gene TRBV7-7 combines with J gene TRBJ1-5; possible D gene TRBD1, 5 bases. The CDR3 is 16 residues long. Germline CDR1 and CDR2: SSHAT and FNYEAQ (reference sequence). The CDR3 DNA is TGTGCTAGCAGCTTAGAAGGGGTAAACCCCGATCAGCCCCAGCATTTT. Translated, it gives CASSLEGVNPDQPQHF. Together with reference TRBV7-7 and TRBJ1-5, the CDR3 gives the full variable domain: GAGVSQSPRYKVTKRGQDVTLRCDPISSHATLYWYQQALGQGPEFLTYFNYEAQPDKSGLPSDRFSAERPEGSISTLTIQRTEQRDSAMYRCASSLEGVNPDQPQHFGDGTRLSIL.

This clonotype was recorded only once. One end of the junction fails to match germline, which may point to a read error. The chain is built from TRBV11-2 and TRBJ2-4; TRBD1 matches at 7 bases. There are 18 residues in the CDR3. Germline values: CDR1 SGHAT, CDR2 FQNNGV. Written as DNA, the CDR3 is TGTGCCAGCACCTTAGGCCCCGGGACAGCACCCTACAAAAACATTCAGTACTTC. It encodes CASTLGPGTAPYKNIQYF.

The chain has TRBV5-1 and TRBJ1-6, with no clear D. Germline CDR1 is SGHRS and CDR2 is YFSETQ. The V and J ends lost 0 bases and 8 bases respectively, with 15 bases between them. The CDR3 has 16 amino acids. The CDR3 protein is CASSLGRPRIDSPLHF. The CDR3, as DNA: TGCGCCAGCAGCTTGGGGCGACCCCGGATTGATTCACCCCTCCACTTT.

This CDR3 is CASSDYAEAFF. The CDR3 bases are TGTGCCAGCAGTGACTACGCTGAAGCTTTCTTT. The V gene is TRBV4-2, the J gene TRBJ1-1, with D hard to call. V was pared by 6 bases and J by 6 bases, with 8 bases between. The CDR3 sequence is 11 residues long. Germline assignment: CDR1 LGHNA and CDR2 YNFKEQ.

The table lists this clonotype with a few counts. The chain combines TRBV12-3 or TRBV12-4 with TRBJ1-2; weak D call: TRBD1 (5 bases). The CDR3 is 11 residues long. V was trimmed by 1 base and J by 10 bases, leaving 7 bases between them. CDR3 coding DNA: TGTGCCAGCAGTTTAGACAGGAACTACACCTTC. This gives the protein CASSLDRNYTF.

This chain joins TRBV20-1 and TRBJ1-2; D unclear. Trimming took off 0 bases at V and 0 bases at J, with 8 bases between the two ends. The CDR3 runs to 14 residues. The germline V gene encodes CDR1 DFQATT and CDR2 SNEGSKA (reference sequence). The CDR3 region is CSAREPKTNYGYTF. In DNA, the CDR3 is TGCAGTGCTAGAGAGCCTAAGACTAACTATGGCTACACCTTC.

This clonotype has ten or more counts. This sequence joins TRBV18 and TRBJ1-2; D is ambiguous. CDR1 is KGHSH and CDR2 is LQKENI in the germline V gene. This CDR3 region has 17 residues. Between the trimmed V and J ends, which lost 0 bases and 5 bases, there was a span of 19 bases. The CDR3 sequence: CASSPPLGIGLIYGYTF. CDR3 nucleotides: TGTGCCAGCTCACCACCGTTGGGGATAGGCCTGATTTATGGCTACACCTTC. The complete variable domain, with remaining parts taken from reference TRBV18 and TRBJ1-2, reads NAGVMQNPRHLVRRRGQEARLRCSPMKGHSHVYWYRQLPEEGLKFMVYLQKENIIDESGMPKERFSAEFPKEGPSILRIQQVVRGDSAAYFCASSPPLGIGLIYGYTFGSGTRLTVV.

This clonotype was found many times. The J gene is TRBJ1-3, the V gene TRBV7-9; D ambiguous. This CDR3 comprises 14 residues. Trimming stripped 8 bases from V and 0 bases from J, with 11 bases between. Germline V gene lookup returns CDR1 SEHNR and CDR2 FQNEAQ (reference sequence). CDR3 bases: TGTGCCAGCGAGTCGAGGAGCTCTGGAAACACCATATATTTT. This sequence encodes CASESRSSGNTIYF. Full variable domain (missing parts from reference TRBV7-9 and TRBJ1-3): DTGVSQNPRHKITKRGQNVTFRCDPISEHNRLYWYRQTLGQGPEFLTYFQNEAQLEKSRLLSDRFSAERPKGSFSTLEIQRTEQGDSAMYLCASESRSSGNTIYFGEGSWLTVV.

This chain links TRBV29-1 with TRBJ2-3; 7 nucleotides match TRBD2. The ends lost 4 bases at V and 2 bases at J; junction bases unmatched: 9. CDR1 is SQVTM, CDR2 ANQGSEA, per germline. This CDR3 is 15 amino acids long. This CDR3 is CSVGSGLADTDTQYF. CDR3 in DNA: TGCAGCGTTGGGTCAGGCCTAGCGGACACAGATACGCAGTATTTT.

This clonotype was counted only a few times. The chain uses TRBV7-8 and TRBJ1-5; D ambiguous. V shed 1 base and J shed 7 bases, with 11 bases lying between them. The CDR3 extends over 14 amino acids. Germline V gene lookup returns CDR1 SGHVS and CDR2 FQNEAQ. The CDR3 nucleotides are TGTGCCAGCAGCTTAGGGTTAGGGCAACAGCCCCAGCATTTT. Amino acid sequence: CASSLGLGQQPQHF. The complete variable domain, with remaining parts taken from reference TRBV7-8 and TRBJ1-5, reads GAGVSQSPRYKVAKRGQDVALRCDPISGHVSLFWYQQALGQGPEFLTYFQNEAQLDKSGLPSDRFFAERPEGSVSTLKIQRTQQEDSAVYLCASSLGLGQQPQHFGDGTRLSIL.

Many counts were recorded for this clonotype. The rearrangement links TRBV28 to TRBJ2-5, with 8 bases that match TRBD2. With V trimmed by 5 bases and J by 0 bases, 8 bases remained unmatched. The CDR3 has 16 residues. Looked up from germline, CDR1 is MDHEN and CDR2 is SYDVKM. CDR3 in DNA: TGTGCCAGCAGTCCATATAGCGGGGTGTACCAAGAGACCCAGTACTTC. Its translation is CASSPYSGVYQETQYF. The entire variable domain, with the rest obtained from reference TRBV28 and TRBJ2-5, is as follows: DVKVTQSSRYLVKRTGEKVFLECVQDMDHENMFWYRQDPGLGLRLIYFSYDVKMKEKGDIPEGYSVSREKKERFSLILESASTNQTSMYLCASSPYSGVYQETQYFGPGTRLLVL.

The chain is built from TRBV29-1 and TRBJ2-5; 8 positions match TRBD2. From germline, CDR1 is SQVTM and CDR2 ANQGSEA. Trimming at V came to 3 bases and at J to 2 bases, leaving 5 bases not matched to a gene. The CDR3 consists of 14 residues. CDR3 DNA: TGCAGCGTTGAGATAGCGGGGCAACAAGAGACCCAGTACTTC. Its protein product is CSVEIAGQQETQYF.

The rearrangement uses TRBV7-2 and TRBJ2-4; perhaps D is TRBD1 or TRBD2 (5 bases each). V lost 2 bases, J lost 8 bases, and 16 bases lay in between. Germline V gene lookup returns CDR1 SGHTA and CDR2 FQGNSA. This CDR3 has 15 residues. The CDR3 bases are TGTGCCAGCAGCTTAAATCGGGACCTTGCGGACATTCAGTACTTC. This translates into CASSLNRDLADIQYF.

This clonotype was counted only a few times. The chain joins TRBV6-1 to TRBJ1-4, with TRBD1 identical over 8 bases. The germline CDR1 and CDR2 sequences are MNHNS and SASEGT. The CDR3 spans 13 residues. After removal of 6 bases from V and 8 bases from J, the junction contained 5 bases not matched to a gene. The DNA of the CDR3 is TGTGCCAGCAGACAGGGGGGGGGAGAAAAACTGTTTTTT. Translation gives CASRQGGGEKLFF.

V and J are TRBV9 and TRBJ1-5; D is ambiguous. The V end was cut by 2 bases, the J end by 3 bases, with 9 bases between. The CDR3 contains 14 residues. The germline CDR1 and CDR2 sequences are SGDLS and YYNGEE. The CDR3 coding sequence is TGTGCCAGCAGCGTCGGCAGCGTCAATCAGCCCCAGCATTTT. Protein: CASSVGSVNQPQHF.

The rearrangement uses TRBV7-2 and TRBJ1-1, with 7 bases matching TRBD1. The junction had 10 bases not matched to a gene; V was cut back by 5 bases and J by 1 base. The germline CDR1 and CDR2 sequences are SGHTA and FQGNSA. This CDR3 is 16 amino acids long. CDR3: CASSIRTGATNTEAFF. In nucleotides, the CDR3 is TGTGCCAGCAGCATCCGGACAGGAGCAACGAACACTGAAGCTTTCTTT.

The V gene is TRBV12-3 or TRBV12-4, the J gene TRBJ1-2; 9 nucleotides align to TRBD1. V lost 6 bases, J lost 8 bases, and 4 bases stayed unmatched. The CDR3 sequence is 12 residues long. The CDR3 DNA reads TGTGCCAGCAGACAGGGGGCTGAGGGCTACACCTTC. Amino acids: CASRQGAEGYTF.

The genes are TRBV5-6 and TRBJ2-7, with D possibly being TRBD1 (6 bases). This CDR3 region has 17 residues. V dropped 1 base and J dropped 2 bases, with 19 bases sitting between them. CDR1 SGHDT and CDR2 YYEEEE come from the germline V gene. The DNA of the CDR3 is TGTGCCAGCAGCTTGTACTACCGGGACACCTTTACCTACGAGCAGTACTTC. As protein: CASSLYYRDTFTYEQYF.

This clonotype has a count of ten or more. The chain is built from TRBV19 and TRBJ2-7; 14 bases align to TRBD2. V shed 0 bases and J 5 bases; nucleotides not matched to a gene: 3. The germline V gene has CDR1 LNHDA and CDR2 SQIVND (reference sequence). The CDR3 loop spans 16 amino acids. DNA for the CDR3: TGTGCCAGTAGTATAGACCTGGGACTAGCGGGGGACGAGCAGTACTTC. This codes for CASSIDLGLAGDEQYF.

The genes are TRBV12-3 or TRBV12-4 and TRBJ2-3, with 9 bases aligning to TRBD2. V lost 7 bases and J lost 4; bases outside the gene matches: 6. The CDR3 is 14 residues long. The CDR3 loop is CASMSGGRPDTQYF. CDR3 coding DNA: TGTGCCAGCATGAGCGGGGGGAGGCCAGATACGCAGTATTTT.

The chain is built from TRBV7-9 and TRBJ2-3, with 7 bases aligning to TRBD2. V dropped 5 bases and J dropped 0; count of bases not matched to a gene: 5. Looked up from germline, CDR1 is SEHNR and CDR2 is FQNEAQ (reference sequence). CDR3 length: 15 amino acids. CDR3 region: CASSPKRGSTDTQYF. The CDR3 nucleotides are TGTGCCAGCAGCCCTAAGCGGGGCAGCACAGATACGCAGTATTTT.

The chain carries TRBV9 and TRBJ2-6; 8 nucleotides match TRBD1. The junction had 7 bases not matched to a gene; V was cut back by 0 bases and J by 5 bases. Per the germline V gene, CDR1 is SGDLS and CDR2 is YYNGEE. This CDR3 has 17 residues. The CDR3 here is CASSVALDRGWANVLTF. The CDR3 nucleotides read TGTGCCAGCAGCGTAGCTCTAGACAGGGGCTGGGCCAACGTCCTGACTTTC.

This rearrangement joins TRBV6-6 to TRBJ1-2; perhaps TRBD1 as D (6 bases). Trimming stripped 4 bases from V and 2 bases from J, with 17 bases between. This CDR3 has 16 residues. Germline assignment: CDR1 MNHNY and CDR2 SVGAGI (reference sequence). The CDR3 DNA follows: TGTGCCAGCAGTTCACAACAGGGAAAATTGAACTATGGCTACACCTTC. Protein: CASSSQQGKLNYGYTF.

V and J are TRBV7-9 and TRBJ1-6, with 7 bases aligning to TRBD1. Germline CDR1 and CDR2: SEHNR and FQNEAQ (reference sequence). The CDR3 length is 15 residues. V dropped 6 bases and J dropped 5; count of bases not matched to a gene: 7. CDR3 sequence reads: CASSPTGTDNSPLHF. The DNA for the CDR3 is TGTGCCAGCAGTCCGACAGGGACCGATAATTCACCCCTCCACTTT.

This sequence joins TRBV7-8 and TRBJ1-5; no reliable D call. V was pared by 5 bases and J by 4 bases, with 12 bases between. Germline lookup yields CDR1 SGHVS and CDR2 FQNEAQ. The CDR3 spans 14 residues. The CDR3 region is CASSPRGRNQPQHF. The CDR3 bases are TGTGCCAGCAGCCCTCGCGGACGAAATCAGCCCCAGCATTTT.

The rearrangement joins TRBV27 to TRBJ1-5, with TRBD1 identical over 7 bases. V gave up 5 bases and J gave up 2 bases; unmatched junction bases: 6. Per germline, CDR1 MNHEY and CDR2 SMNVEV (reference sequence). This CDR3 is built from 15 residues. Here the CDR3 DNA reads TGTGCCAGCAGTAGTGAGGGGGCCGGCAATCAGCCCCAGCATTTT. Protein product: CASSSEGAGNQPQHF.

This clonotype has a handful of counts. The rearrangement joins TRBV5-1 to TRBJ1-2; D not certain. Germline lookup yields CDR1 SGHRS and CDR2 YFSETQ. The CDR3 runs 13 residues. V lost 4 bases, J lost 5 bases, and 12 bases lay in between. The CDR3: CASSPEKLYGYTF. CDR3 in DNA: TGCGCCAGCAGCCCGGAGAAGCTATATGGCTACACCTTC.

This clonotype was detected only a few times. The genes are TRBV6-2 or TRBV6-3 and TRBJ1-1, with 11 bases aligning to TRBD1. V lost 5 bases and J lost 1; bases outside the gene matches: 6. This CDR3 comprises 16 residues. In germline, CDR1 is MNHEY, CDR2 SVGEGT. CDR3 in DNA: TGTGCCAGCAGTCGAGGGACAGGGGGTTGGAACACTGAAGCTTTCTTT. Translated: CASSRGTGGWNTEAFF.